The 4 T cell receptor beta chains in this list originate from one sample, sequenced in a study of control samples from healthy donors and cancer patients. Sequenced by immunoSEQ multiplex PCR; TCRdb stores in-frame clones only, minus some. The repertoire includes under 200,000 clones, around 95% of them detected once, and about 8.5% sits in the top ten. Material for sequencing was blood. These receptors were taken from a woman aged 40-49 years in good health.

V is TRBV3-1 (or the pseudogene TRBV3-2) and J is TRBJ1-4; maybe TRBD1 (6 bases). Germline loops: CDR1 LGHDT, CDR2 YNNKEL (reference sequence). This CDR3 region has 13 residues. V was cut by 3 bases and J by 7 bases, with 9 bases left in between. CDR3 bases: TGTGCCAGCAGCCAGAGCAGGGGTGAAAAACTGTTTTTT. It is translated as CASSQSRGEKLFF.

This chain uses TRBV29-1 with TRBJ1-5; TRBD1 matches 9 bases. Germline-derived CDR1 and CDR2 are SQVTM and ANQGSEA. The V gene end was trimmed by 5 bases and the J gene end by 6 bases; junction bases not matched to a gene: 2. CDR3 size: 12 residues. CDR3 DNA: TGCAGCGTTTTGGACAGGGGTCAGCCCCAGCATTTT. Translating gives CSVLDRGQPQHF.

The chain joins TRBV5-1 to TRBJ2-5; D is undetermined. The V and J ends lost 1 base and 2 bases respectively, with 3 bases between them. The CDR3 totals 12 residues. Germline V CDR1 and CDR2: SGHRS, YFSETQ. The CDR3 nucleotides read TGCGCCAGCAGCTTGTCTCAAGAGACCCAGTACTTC. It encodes CASSLSQETQYF.

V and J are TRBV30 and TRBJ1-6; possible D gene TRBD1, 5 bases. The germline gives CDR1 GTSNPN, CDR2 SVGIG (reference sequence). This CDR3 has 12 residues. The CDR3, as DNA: TGTGCTTTGGGATGGGGGAATTCACCCCTCCACTTT. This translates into CALGWGNSPLHF.